These 10 T cell receptor beta chains were all obtained from the same sample, sequenced in a study of T cells expressing NK-cell markers. TCRdb reanalyzed the 5' RACE reads, giving one entry per CDR3 protein sequence and no DNA. The sample table sets out some 150,000 distinct CDR3 sequences. Sequencing was performed on blood T cells: a sorted CD56 or NKG2C T cell subset, CD4+ or CD8+ T cells, or bulk PBMC T cells (not recorded which). These receptor sequences come from a woman in her forties or fifties in good health.

V usage is TRBV6-6 and J usage is TRBJ2-3; lacking DNA, the TRBD2 call made by TCRdb goes unchecked. Per germline, CDR1 MNHNY and CDR2 SVGAGI (reference sequence). The CDR3 has 13 residues. CDR3 loop: CASSFLHTDTQYF.

This rearrangement joins TRBV6-1 to TRBJ2-1; there is no DNA to check the TCRdb D call of TRBD2. The germline V gene has CDR1 MNHNS and CDR2 SASEGT. The CDR3 loop spans 15 amino acids. The CDR3 sequence: CASSEWRGPYNEQFF.

The J gene is TRBJ2-3, the V gene TRBV27; TCRdb indicates TRBD1, and absent DNA this call remains unverified. Germline CDR1 MNHEY, CDR2 SMNVEV (reference sequence). There are 16 residues in the CDR3. The CDR3 reads CASSPGTGVGTDTQYF.

The CDR3 loop is CASSFSPVPSSYNEQFF. The chain employs TRBV5-6 and TRBJ2-1; TCRdb outputs TRBD2, but without DNA this stays unchecked. This CDR3 comprises 17 residues. The germline gives CDR1 SGHDT, CDR2 YYEEEE. Full variable domain (rest looked up from reference TRBV5-6 and TRBJ2-1): DAGVTQSPTHLIKTRGQQVTLRCSPKSGHDTVSWYQQALGQGPQFIFQYYEEEERQRGNFPDRFSGHQFPNYSSELNVNALLLGDSALYLCASSFSPVPSSYNEQFFGPGTRLTVL.

The chain couples TRBV4-1 to TRBJ2-1; TCRdb picks TRBD1, but there is no DNA to check that call. From germline, CDR1 is MGHRA and CDR2 YSYEKL. There are 13 residues in the CDR3. The CDR3 region is CAAGGSSYNEQFF.

The V call is TRBV6-6, the J call TRBJ2-7; there is no DNA to check the TCRdb D call of TRBD2. The CDR3 is 12 residues long. Germline V gene sequence: CDR1 MNHNY, CDR2 SVGAGI (reference sequence). CDR3 in amino acids: CATLAGEYEQYF.

This CDR3 reads CASSLATGSYNEQFF. The chain is built from TRBV7-8 and TRBJ2-1. CDR1 and CDR2 (germline): SGHVS, FQNEAQ. CDR3 length: 15 residues.

The rearrangement links TRBV12-3 or TRBV12-4 to TRBJ2-3; TCRdb calls TRBD1, which cannot be checked without DNA. There are 13 residues in the CDR3. CDR3 residues: CASGGQGADTQYF.

The chain has TRBV21-1 and TRBJ2-2; TCRdb indicates TRBD2, and absent DNA this call remains unverified. TRBV21-1 is flagged as a pseudogene. This CDR3 has 16 residues. The CDR3 here is CASSKRSSGRTGELFF.

The rearrangement joins TRBV5-4 to TRBJ2-7. This CDR3 has 13 amino acids. Germline V lookup: CDR1 SGHNT, CDR2 YYREEE (reference sequence). The CDR3 reads CASSLLAANEQYF.